What follows are 7 T cell receptor beta chains derived from one specimen sequenced in a study of blood T cell repertoires in COVID-19. The repertoire was sequenced with immunoSEQ multiplex PCR; TCRdb's copy has only in-frame clones and lacks some. Seen here are around 190,000 clones, over 75% observed once, and the top ten hold around 9%. Sequencing input: PBMCs or T cells enriched from blood (not recorded which). These receptors were collected from a man aged 35 to 55 who had recovered from COVID-19.

The chain employs TRBV9 and TRBJ2-3; tentatively, D is TRBD2 (5 bases). V lost 3 bases to trimming and J lost 5 bases, with 16 bases between them. The germline V gene encodes CDR1 SGDLS and CDR2 YYNGEE. The CDR3 runs 15 residues. CDR3 sequence: CASSGQAARGDTQYF. The DNA of the CDR3 is TGTGCCAGCAGCGGTCAAGCGGCTCGAGGAGATACGCAGTATTTT.

The J gene is TRBJ2-1, the V gene TRBV10-1, with 11 nucleotides matching TRBD1. The germline V gene has CDR1 WNHNN and CDR2 SYGVQD (reference sequence). The CDR3 is 15 amino acids. The V and J ends lost 0 bases and 7 bases, in that order; junction bases with no gene match: 2. CDR3 residues: CASSESGTGGNEQFF. In DNA form, the CDR3 reads TGCGCCAGCAGTGAGTCTGGGACAGGGGGAAATGAGCAGTTCTTC.

This chain uses TRBV5-1 with TRBJ1-1, with D possibly TRBD1 on 6 matching bases. Germline CDR1 reads SGHRS; CDR2 reads YFSETQ. The CDR3 is made up of 16 amino acids. V was cut by 4 bases and J by 1 base, with 17 bases left in between. The CDR3 region is CASSPRSGEANTEAFF. The CDR3, as DNA: TGCGCCAGCAGCCCACGTTCAGGGGAAGCGAACACTGAAGCTTTCTTT.

In this sample, this clone turned up a few times. The chain carries TRBV6-5 and TRBJ2-2, with 8 bases that match TRBD1. The CDR3 covers 15 residues. The germline CDR1 and CDR2 sequences are MNHEY and SVGAGI. V shed 2 bases and J 6 bases; nucleotides not matched to a gene: 5. CDR3 nucleotide sequence: TGTGCCAGCAGTTACGGACAGGGCCCTCCCGGGGAGCTGTTTTTT. It is translated as CASSYGQGPPGELFF.

The V gene is TRBV19, the J gene TRBJ2-3; 8 nucleotides match TRBD2. Germline V gene sequence: CDR1 LNHDA, CDR2 SQIVND (reference sequence). The CDR3 has 16 amino acids. The V gene end was trimmed by 5 bases and the J gene end by 5 bases; junction bases not matched to a gene: 12. DNA of the CDR3: TGTGCCAGTAGTTCTACTAGCGGATATCCGGGAGATACGCAGTATTTT. Amino acids: CASSSTSGYPGDTQYF. Complete variable domain (other parts from reference TRBV19 and TRBJ2-3): DGGITQSPKYLFRKEGQNVTLSCEQNLNHDAMYWYRQDPGQGLRLIYYSQIVNDFQKGDIAEGYSVSREKKESFPLTVTSAQKNPTAFYLCASSSTSGYPGDTQYFGPGTRLTVL.

This chain uses TRBV4-1 with TRBJ2-3; the match to TRBD2 covers 9 bases. The germline CDR1 and CDR2 sequences are MGHRA and YSYEKL. This CDR3 has 20 residues. The junction had 16 bases not matched to a gene; V was cut back by 2 bases and J by 1 base. CDR3 sequence: CASSQSPPLNSGGRTDTQYF. The CDR3 DNA sequence: TGCGCCAGCAGCCAAAGCCCACCTCTCAATAGCGGGGGCCGCACAGATACGCAGTATTTT.

This rearrangement joins TRBV29-1 to TRBJ2-1; D unresolved. The V end was cut by 5 bases, the J end by 7 bases, with 9 bases between. The CDR3 spans 11 residues. The V gene's germline CDR1 is SQVTM and CDR2 ANQGSEA. CDR3 in DNA: TGCAGCGTTATGAACTGGAATGAGCAGTTCTTC. This gives the protein CSVMNWNEQFF.